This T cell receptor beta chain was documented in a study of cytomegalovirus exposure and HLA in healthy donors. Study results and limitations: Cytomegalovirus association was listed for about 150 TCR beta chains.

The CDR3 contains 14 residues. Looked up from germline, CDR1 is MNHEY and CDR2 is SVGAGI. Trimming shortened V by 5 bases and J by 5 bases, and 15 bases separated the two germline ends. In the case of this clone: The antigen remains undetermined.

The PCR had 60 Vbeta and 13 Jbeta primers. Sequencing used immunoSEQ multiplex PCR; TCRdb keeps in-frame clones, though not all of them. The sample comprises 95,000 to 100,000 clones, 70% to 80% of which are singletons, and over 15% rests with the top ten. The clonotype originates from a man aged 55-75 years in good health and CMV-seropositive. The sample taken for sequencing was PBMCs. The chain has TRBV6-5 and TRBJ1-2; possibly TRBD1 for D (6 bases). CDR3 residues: CASSRTALSYGYTF. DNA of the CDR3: TGTGCCAGCAGTAGGACAGCCCTCAGTTATGGCTACACCTTC.